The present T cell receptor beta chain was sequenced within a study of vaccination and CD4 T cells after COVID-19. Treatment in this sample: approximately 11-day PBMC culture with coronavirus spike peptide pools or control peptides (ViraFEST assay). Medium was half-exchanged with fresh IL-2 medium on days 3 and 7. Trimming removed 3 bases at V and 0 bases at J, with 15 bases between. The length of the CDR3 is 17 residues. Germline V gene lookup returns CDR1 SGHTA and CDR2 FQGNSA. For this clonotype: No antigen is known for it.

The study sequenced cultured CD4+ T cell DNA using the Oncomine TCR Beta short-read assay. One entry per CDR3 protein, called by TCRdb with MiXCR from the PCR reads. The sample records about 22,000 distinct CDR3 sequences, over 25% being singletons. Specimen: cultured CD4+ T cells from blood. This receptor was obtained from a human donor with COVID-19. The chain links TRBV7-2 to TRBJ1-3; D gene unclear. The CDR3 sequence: CASSFRVQSNSGNTIYF. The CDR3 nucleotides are TGTGCCAGCAGCTTTCGTGTGCAGTCTAACTCTGGAAACACCATATATTTT.